This T cell receptor beta chain was recovered during a study of a mutant IDH1 vaccine in newly diagnosed glioma. The CDR3 covers 15 residues. Germline lookup yields CDR1 SGHAT and CDR2 FQDESV (reference sequence). Trimming shortened V by 1 base and J by 0 bases, and 9 bases separated the two germline ends. Time point meaning: week 11, during vaccination. Each vaccine dose was 300 ug of mutant IDH1 20-mer peptide, with topical imiquimod. The protocol was immunoSEQ multiplex PCR, while the TCRdb copy is restricted to in-frame clones and leaves out a portion. The sample lists some 120,000 clones, roughly 77% occurring once. Comments on this clone: Its antigen is as yet unknown.

The receptor comes from a man aged 40-49 years with glioma. The material sequenced was PBMCs, taken from a glioma patient whose treatment included an IDH1 peptide vaccine. The chain combines TRBV11-1 with TRBJ1-1; D is uncertain. DNA for the CDR3: TGTGCCAGCAGCTTAGTACAGACCTTGAACACTGAAGCTTTCTTT. It yields the protein CASSLVQTLNTEAFF.